Detailed here is one TCR beta chain. Antigen: not known. These data are taken from a study of cytomegalovirus exposure and HLA in healthy donors. At the level of the study: The early release's HLA-typed donors yielded 70 million to 85 million unique TCRs.

The PCR used 60 Vbeta and 13 Jbeta primers. Data came from immunoSEQ multiplex PCR; TCRdb stores just in-frame clones and leaves some out. Counted here are about 150,000 clones, more than 75% occurring once; the ten biggest clones make up around 13%. CDR3 length: 13 amino acids. V shed 3 bases and J shed 7 bases, with 13 bases lying between them. Germline CDR1 reads GTSNPN; CDR2 reads SVGIG (reference sequence). Study outcomes and limitations: Relative to equally common others, HLA-associated TCR beta chains showed greater clonal expansion in a later analysis.

The sequence derives from a man aged 25 to 40 in good health and CMV-seropositive. Specimen: PBMCs. V and J are TRBV30 and TRBJ1-5; D is ambiguous. CDR3 sequence reads: CAWSRTSEQPQHF. The CDR3 region has the DNA TGTGCCTGGAGCCGTACTTCGGAGCAGCCCCAGCATTTT.